A single sample is the source of the 11 T cell receptor beta chains below, sequenced in a study of PD-L1 blockade in urothelial cancer. The table came from immunoSEQ multiplex PCR; TCRdb's copy has only in-frame clones and leaves some out. Altogether 130,000 or so clones are present, roughly 84% being singletons, with the ten largest covering 2.5% to 4%. Documented time point: pretreatment peripheral blood. The sequencing here drew on PBMCs, taken around atezolizumab (anti-PD-L1) treatment. The receptors originated from a man aged 50-60 years with urothelial cancer.

The V call is TRBV18, the J call TRBJ2-3, with D tentatively TRBD2 (5 bases). The CDR3 length is 16 residues. Trimming shortened V by 4 bases and J by 4 bases, and 18 bases separated the two germline ends. Looked up from germline, CDR1 is KGHSH and CDR2 is LQKENI. CDR3 in DNA: TGTGCCAGCTCACGGAACGTGGGGAGTGGGGCAGATACGCAGTATTTT. Protein sequence: CASSRNVGSGADTQYF.

J is TRBJ2-3 and V is TRBV7-9, with 12 nucleotides matching TRBD2. The CDR3 length is 18 residues. Trimming cost V 4 bases and J 2 bases; bases outside gene matches: 10. CDR1 is SEHNR and CDR2 is FQNEAQ in the germline V gene (reference sequence). The CDR3 nucleotides are TGTGCCAGCAGCTCATTTCCGGGACTAGCGGGTTTCACAGATACGCAGTATTTT. Residues: CASSSFPGLAGFTDTQYF.

This clone was detected only a few times. The chain uses TRBV27 and TRBJ1-5; tentatively, D is TRBD1 (6 bases). The length of the CDR3 is 16 residues. Germline V gives CDR1 MNHEY, CDR2 SMNVEV (reference sequence). V dropped 0 bases and J dropped 2 bases, with 11 bases sitting between them. The chain's CDR3 is CASSLSGASGNQPQHF. In nucleotides, the CDR3 is TGTGCCAGCAGTTTATCGGGGGCCTCGGGCAATCAGCCCCAGCATTTT.

The chain employs TRBV6-5 and TRBJ2-2; D call uncertain. Trimming cost V 4 bases and J 7 bases, with 4 bases left between them. This CDR3 contains 11 residues. Germline V lookup: CDR1 MNHEY, CDR2 SVGAGI. CDR3 protein: CASSLNGELFF. The CDR3 coding sequence is TGTGCCAGCAGTTTAAACGGGGAGCTGTTTTTT.

The J gene is TRBJ2-1, the V gene TRBV9, with 8 bases that match TRBD2. The germline V gene encodes CDR1 SGDLS and CDR2 YYNGEE. This CDR3 comprises 16 residues. Unmatched junction bases numbered 5, after V lost 3 bases and J lost 0 bases. The CDR3 sequence is CASSGSSGTSYNEQFF. The CDR3 nucleotides are TGTGCCAGCAGCGGTAGTAGCGGGACCTCCTACAATGAGCAGTTCTTC.

The rearrangement uses TRBV6-6 and TRBJ2-7; 13 bases match TRBD2. The CDR3 totals 14 residues. Germline assignment: CDR1 MNHNY and CDR2 SVGAGI (reference sequence). V was pared by 6 bases and J by 4 bases, with 3 bases of the junction left unmatched. The CDR3 region is CASSPTSGRYEQYF. CDR3 nucleotides: TGTGCCAGCAGCCCGACTAGCGGGAGGTACGAGCAGTACTTC.

This chain joins TRBV6-1 and TRBJ2-7; TRBD1 agrees at 8 bases. Per the germline V gene, CDR1 is MNHNS and CDR2 is SASEGT. The CDR3 consists of 19 residues. With V trimmed by 0 bases and J by 1 base, 14 bases remained unmatched. The chain's CDR3 is CASSEAPGPGRGLSYEQYF. In DNA, the CDR3 is TGTGCCAGCAGTGAAGCGCCGGGACCCGGCAGGGGGCTTTCCTACGAGCAGTACTTC.

The CDR3: CASSYLVDGYTF. Written as DNA, the CDR3 is TGTGCCAGCAGTTACCTCGTAGATGGCTACACCTTC. This rearrangement joins TRBV6-6 to TRBJ1-2; D is uncertain. With 2 bases removed from V and 6 bases from J, the gap between germline ends came to 7 bases. The CDR3 length is 12 residues. Germline V lookup: CDR1 MNHNY, CDR2 SVGAGI (reference sequence).

The chain carries TRBV5-1 and TRBJ1-3, with TRBD1 matching over 7 bases. Germline lookup yields CDR1 SGHRS and CDR2 YFSETQ. CDR3 length equals 15 residues. The V segment lost 1 base and the J segment 0 bases; nucleotides outside the gene matches: 1. Here the CDR3 reads CASSLRQGSGNTIYF. The CDR3 DNA reads TGCGCCAGCAGCTTGAGACAGGGCTCTGGAAACACCATATATTTT. Full variable domain (rest looked up from reference TRBV5-1 and TRBJ1-3): KAGVTQTPRYLIKTRGQQVTLSCSPISGHRSVSWYQQTPGQGLQFLFEYFSETQRNKGNFPGRFSGRQFSNSRSEMNVSTLELGDSALYLCASSLRQGSGNTIYFGEGSWLTVV.

This clone came up a few times. The genes are TRBV28 and TRBJ1-1, with a weak D call TRBD1 (5 bases). V lost 3 bases and J lost 6, with 17 bases in between. Germline CDR1 is MDHEN and CDR2 is SYDVKM. The CDR3 covers 15 residues. The CDR3 protein is CASSFGRGGVAEAFF. The CDR3 bases are TGTGCCAGCAGTTTCGGAAGGGGTGGAGTCGCTGAAGCTTTCTTT.

The chain is built from TRBV13 and TRBJ1-3, with D possibly matching TRBD1 (6 bases). CDR1 and CDR2 (germline): PRHDT, FYEKMQ (reference sequence). The CDR3 spans 18 residues. Trimming stripped 0 bases from V and 2 bases from J, with 17 bases between. The CDR3 coding sequence is TGTGCCAGCAGCTTAGGGGGCAGGGGCGCGTTCACTGGAAACACCATATATTTT. Its protein is CASSLGGRGAFTGNTIYF.